Listed below are T cell receptor beta chains from one sample, sequenced in a study of vaccination and CD4 T cells after COVID-19. TCRdb reanalysed the PCR reads using MiXCR and keeps one entry per CDR3 protein. The sample yields some 21,000 distinct CDR3 sequences, roughly 50% seen once. The material was CD4+ T cells from blood, obtained before SARS-CoV-2 vaccination. All receptors derive from a human donor who had recovered from COVID-19. The CDR3 runs from the conserved cysteine through the conserved F or W. Each record gives: V gene, J gene, clone size, D gene, CDR3 DNA, CDR3 protein. D genes are given only for firm matches. Clone size, where shown, is once, few, many, or a class for clones that have expanded.

TRBV20-1	TRBJ2-3	NA	TRBD2	TGCGGGGGGGACTACCGTGGGACGCAGTATTTT	CGGDYRGTQYF
TRBV10-2	TRBJ2-5	NA	NA	TGCGCCAGCAGTGAAGCCCGTCGAGAGACCCAGTACTTC	CASSEARRETQYF
TRBV28	TRBJ1-4	NA	NA	TGTGCCAGCAGTTTATCCAGGGGAGGTCGAGTTGAAAAACTGTTTTTT	CASSLSRGGRVEKLFF
TRBV15	TRBJ1-6	NA	TRBD1	TGTGCCACCAGCAGGGGTGGACAGGGGGATTCACCCCTCCACTTT	CATSRGGQGDSPLHF
TRBV6-2/TRBV6-3	TRBJ2-1	NA	NA	TGTGCCAGCAGTTACAGGGGTGCCTACAATGAGCAGTTCTTC	CASSYRGAYNEQFF
TRBV7-9	TRBJ2-3	NA	TRBD1	TGTGCCAGCACAAGGGGGCTCACTACCACCACAGATACGCAGTATTTT	CASTRGLTTTTDTQYF
TRBV20-1	TRBJ1-3	few	NA	TGCAGTGCTAGCCTGAGTGCGACTCTCTCTGGAAACACCATATATTTT	CSASLSATLSGNTIYF
TRBV6-1	TRBJ2-2	NA	NA	TGTGCCAGCAGCGAGCTGACCGGGGAGCTGTTTTTT	CASSELTGELFF
TRBV30	TRBJ2-2	NA	NA	TGTGCCTGGAGGCGACGGACCAACACCGGGGAGCTGTTTTTT	CAWRRRTNTGELFF
TRBV4-2	TRBJ2-7	NA	NA	TGTGCCAGCAGCCCAAACCGGGACACCCACGAGCAGTACTTC	CASSPNRDTHEQYF
TRBV5-4	TRBJ1-2	NA	TRBD1	TGTGCCAGCAGCTGGACAGGGAGCTATGGCTACACCTTC	CASSWTGSYGYTF
TRBV28	TRBJ1-5	NA	NA	TGTGCCAGCAGCCTCGGTGGCCGACCAAGAGGGGCCCAGCATTTT	CASSLGGRPRGAQHF